This T cell receptor beta chain originates from a study of blood T cell repertoires in COVID-19. Across the whole study: The analysed material was cDNA or gDNA that came from T cells, B-cell-depleted T cells, or PBMCs.

Clones were read by immunoSEQ multiplex PCR, and TCRdb kept only the in-frame ones, dropping some. The table lists some 250,000 clones, 86% of them singletons. CDR3 length equals 15 residues. Trimming cost V 1 base and J 8 bases, with 12 bases left between them. Germline assignment: CDR1 MNHNS and CDR2 SASEGT. Input material: peripheral blood. The chain links TRBV6-1 to TRBJ1-6; D not certain. This receptor was taken from a woman in her thirties with COVID-19, enrolled during active disease. The CDR3 region is CASSEDMASHSPLHF. The CDR3 nucleotides read TGTGCCAGCAGTGAAGACATGGCCAGTCATTCACCCCTCCACTTT.